The sequence of this T cell receptor beta chain was determined in a study of a mutant IDH1 vaccine in newly diagnosed glioma. Overall study context: Treated patients had a mean age of 40.4 years and a 62.5% male, approximately 38% female split. General study results and limits: Apparently, pseudoprogression bore no relation to changes among the top peripheral T cell clonotypes.

The CDR3 loop spans 19 amino acids. Regarding time point: baseline, week 1 (first vaccination visit). Treatment defined: pre-vaccination baseline after standard-of-care therapy. Donors harbored newly found WHO grade 3 or 4 IDH1-mutant, ATRX-lost astrocytomas. Only in-frame clones appear in the TCRdb table, and some are missing; sequencing was by immunoSEQ multiplex PCR. The profile shows around 15,000 clones, nearly 97% of them singletons. A note on this clone: Its antigen is still unknown.

The receptor comes from a young woman with glioma. Some clones in this sample may be carry-over from other donors' samples. The sample in question was peripheral blood mononuclear cells (PBMCs), obtained from a glioma patient treated with radiotherapy, temozolomide or both. The chain uses TRBV21-1 and TRBJ2-7; TRBD2 is the table's D call, not checked against the DNA. TRBV21-1 constitutes a pseudogene. CDR3 sequence: CASSRNHRTSGIRSYEQYF. The CDR3 DNA reads TGTGCCAGCAGCAGAAACCACAGGACTAGCGGGATACGTAGCTACGAGCAGTACTTC.